The T cell receptor (beta chain) described here comes from a study of cytomegalovirus exposure and HLA in healthy donors. V shed 10 bases and J 6 bases; nucleotides not matched to a gene: 17. Germline-derived CDR1 and CDR2 are SNHLY and FYNNEI. The CDR3 runs to 16 residues. Primers for the PCR totalled 60 Vbeta and 13 Jbeta. Produced via immunoSEQ multiplex PCR; TCRdb's table is partial and in-frame only. The top ten hold just under 5% of the sample, which has fewer than 200,000 clones, roughly 76% seen once. The study, taken as a whole, reports: V- and J-gene trimming of TCR beta was linked (in a later analysis) to a missense DCLRE1C variant. Another analysis was done later, and it associated roughly 15,000 TCR beta sequences with HLA alleles at 0.05 false discovery rate. Whilst most TCR sequences proved rare, a subset of public TCRs occurred across many donors. A cluster of highly shared sequence variants was likely a sequencing artifact.

This clone showed up just a few times. Its antigen is unidentified. This chain connects TRBV2 to TRBJ1-2; 10 nucleotides align to TRBD1. Source material: PBMCs. The TCR comes from a woman aged 18-29 years in good health and CMV-seropositive. Here the CDR3 DNA reads TGTGCCACAACAGCTGGGACAGGGGTTATTGAGGATGGCTACACCTTC. Translation gives CATTAGTGVIEDGYTF.